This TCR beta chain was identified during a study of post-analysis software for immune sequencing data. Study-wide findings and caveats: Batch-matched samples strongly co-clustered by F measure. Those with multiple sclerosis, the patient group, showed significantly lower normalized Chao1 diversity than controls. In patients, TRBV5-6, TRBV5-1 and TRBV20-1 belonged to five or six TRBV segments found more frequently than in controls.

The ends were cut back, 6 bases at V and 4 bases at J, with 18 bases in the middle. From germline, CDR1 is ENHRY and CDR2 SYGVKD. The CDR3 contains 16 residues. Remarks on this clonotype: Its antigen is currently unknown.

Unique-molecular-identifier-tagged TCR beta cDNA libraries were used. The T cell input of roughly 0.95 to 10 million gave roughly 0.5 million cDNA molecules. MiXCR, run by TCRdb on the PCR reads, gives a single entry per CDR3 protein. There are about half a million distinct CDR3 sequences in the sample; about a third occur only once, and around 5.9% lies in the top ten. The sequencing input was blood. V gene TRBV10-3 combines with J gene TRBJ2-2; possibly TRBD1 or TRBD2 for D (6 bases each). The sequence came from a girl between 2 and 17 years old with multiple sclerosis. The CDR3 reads CAIRGLGGVGTGELFF. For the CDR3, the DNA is TGTGCCATCAGAGGATTGGGGGGCGTTGGCACCGGGGAGCTGTTTTTT.